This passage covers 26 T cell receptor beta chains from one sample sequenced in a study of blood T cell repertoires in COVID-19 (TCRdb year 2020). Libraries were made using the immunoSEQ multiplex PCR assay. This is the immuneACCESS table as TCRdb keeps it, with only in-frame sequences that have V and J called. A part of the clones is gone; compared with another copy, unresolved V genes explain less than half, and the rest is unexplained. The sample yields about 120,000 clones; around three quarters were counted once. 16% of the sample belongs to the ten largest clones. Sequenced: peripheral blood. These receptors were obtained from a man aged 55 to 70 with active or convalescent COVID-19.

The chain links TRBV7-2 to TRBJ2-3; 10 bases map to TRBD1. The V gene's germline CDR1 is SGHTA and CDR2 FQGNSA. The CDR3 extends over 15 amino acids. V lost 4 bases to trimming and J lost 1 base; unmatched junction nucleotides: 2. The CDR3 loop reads CASSSDRGRTDTQYF. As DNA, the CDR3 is TGTGCCAGCAGCTCAGACAGGGGGCGCACAGATACGCAGTATTTT.

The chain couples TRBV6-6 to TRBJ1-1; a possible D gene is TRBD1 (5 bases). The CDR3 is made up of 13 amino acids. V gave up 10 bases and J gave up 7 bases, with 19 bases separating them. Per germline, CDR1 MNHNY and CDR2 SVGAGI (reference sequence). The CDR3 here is CATLEGLTLEAFF. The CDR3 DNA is TGTGCCACCCTTGAGGGACTGACACTTGAAGCTTTCTTT.

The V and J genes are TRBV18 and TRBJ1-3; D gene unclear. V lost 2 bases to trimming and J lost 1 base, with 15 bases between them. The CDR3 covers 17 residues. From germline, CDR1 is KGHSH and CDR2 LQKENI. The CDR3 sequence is CASSPMRSDFSGNTIYF. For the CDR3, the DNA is TGTGCCAGCTCACCAATGAGGTCCGACTTTTCTGGAAACACCATATATTTT.

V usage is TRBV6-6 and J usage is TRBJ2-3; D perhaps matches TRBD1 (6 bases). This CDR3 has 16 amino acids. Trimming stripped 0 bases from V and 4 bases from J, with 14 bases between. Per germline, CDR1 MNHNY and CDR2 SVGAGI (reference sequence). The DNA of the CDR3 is TGTGCCAGCAGTTACTCGAGGGGGATCGAGGCAGATACGCAGTATTTT. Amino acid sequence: CASSYSRGIEADTQYF.

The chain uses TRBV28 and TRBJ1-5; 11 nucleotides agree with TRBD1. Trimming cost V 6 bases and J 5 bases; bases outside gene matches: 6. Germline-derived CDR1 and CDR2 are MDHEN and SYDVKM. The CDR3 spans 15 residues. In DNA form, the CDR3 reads TGTGCCAGCAGCCAGCCGGGACAGGGGGATCAGCCCCAGCATTTT. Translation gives CASSQPGQGDQPQHF.

The CDR3 sequence: CASSIAGYKNIQYF. CDR3 bases: TGTGCCAGTAGTATAGCCGGGTACAAAAACATTCAGTACTTC. The rearrangement joins TRBV19 to TRBJ2-4; D gene unclear. Germline V gene sequence: CDR1 LNHDA, CDR2 SQIVND (reference sequence). V was trimmed by 1 base and J by 3 bases, leaving 7 bases between them. CDR3 length equals 14 residues.

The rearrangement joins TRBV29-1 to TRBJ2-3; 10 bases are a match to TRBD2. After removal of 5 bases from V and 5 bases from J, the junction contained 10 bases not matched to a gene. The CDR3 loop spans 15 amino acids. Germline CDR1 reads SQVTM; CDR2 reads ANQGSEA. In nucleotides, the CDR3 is TGCAGCGTTCGGCCGATAGCGGGAGGAGGAGATACGCAGTATTTT. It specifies CSVRPIAGGGDTQYF.

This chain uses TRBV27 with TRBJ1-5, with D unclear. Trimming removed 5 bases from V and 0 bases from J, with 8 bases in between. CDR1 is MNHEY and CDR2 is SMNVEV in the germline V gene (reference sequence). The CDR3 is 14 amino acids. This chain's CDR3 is CASSRGYSNQPQHF. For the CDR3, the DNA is TGTGCCAGCAGTCGAGGTTATAGCAATCAGCCCCAGCATTTT.

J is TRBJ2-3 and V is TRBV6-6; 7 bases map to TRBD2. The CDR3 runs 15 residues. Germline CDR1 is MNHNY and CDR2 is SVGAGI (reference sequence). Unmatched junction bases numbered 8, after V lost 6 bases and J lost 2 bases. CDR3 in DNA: TGTGCCAGCAGCCGGGACTACCAGGTCACAGATACGCAGTATTTT. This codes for CASSRDYQVTDTQYF.

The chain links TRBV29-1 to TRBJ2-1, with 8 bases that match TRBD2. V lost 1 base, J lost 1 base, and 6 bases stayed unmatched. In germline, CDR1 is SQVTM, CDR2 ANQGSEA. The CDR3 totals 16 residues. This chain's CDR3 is CSVEGLSGTSYNEQFF. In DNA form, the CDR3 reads TGCAGCGTTGAAGGTCTTAGCGGGACTTCCTACAATGAGCAGTTCTTC.

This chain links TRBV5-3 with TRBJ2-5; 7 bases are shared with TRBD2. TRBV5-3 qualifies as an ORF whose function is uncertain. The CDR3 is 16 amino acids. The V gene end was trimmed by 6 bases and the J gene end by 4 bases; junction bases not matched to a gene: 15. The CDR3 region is CARTSVGRRGGETQYF. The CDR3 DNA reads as TGTGCCAGAACCTCCGTCGGGAGGCGGGGAGGAGAGACCCAGTACTTC.

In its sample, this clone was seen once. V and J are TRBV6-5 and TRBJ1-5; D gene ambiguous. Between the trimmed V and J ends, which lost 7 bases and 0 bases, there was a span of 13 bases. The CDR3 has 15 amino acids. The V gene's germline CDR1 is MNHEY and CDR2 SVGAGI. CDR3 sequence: CASKPGAFSNQPQHF. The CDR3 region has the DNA TGTGCCAGCAAACCAGGCGCATTTAGCAATCAGCCCCAGCATTTT.

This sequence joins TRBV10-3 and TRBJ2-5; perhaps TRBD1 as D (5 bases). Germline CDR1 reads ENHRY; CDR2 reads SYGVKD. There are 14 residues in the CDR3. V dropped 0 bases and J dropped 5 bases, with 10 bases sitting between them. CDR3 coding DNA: TGTGCCATCAGTGAGTCGGGGCGACGGGAGACCCAGTACTTC. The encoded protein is CAISESGRRETQYF.

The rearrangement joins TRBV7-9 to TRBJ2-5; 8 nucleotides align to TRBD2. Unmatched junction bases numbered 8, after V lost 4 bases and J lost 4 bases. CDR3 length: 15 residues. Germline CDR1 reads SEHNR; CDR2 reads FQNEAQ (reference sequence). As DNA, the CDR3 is TGTGCCAGCAGCTCGACCGGGAGGGCCGCAGAGACCCAGTACTTC. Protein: CASSSTGRAAETQYF.

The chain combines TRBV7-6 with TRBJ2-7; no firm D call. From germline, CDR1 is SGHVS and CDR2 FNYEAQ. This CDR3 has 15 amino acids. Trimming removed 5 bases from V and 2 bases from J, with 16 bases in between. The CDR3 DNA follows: TGTGCCAGCAGCCCCTTGGGCCCACCAGCCTACGAGCAGTACTTC. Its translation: CASSPLGPPAYEQYF.

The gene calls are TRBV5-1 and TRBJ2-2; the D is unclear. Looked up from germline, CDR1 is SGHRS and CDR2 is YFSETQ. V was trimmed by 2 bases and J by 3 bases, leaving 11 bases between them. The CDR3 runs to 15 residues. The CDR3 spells CASSFGSLDTGELFF. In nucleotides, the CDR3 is TGCGCCAGCAGCTTTGGGTCGCTAGACACCGGGGAGCTGTTTTTT.

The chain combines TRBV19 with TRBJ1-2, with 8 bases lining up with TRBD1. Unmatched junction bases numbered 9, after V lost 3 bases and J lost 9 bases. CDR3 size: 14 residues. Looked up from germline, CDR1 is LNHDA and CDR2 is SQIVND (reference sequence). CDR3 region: CASSINRGTSSYTF. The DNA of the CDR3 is TGTGCCAGTAGTATTAACAGGGGGACCTCAAGCTACACCTTC. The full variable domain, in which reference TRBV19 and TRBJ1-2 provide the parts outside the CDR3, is DGGITQSPKYLFRKEGQNVTLSCEQNLNHDAMYWYRQDPGQGLRLIYYSQIVNDFQKGDIAEGYSVSREKKESFPLTVTSAQKNPTAFYLCASSINRGTSSYTFGSGTRLTVV.

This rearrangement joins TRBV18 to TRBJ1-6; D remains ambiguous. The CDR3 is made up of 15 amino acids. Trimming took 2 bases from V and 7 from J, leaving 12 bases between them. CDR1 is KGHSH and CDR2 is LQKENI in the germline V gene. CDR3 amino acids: CASSPNAQANSPLHF. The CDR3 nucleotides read TGTGCCAGCTCACCAAACGCGCAGGCCAATTCACCCCTCCACTTT.

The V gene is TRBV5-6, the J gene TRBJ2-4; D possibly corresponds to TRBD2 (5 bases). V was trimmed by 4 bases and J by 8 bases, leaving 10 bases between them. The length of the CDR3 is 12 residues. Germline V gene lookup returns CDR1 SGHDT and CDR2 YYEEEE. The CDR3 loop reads CASSRRWDIQYF. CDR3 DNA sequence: TGTGCCAGCAGCCGGAGGTGGGACATTCAGTACTTC.

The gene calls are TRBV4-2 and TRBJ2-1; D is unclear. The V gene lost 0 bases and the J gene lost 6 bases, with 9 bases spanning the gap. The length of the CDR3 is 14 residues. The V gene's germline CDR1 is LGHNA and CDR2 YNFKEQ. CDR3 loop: CASSQDEPVNEQFF. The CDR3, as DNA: TGTGCCAGCAGCCAAGATGAGCCGGTCAATGAGCAGTTCTTC.

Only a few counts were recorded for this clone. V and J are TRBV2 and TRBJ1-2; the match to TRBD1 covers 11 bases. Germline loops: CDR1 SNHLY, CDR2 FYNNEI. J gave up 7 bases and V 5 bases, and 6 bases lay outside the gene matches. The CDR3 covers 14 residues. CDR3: CASSRDRGRVGYTF. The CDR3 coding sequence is TGTGCCAGCAGTCGGGACAGGGGGAGGGTTGGCTACACCTTC. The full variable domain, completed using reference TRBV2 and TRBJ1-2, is EPEVTQTPSHQVTQMGQEVILRCVPISNHLYFYWYRQILGQKVEFLVSFYNNEISEKSEIFDDQFSVERPDGSNFTLKIRSTKLEDSAMYFCASSRDRGRVGYTFGSGTRLTVV.

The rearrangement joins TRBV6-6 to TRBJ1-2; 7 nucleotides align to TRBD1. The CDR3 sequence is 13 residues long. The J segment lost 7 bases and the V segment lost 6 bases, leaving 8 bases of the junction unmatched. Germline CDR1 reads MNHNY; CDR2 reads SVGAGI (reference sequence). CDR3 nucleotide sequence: TGTGCCAGCAGCCGACAGGGCGCAGGTGGCTACACCTTC. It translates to CASSRQGAGGYTF.

The CDR3 coding sequence is TGTGCTAGTGGTTTGGCGACAGGGGGGGGCACAGATACGCAGTATTTT. It yields the protein CASGLATGGGTDTQYF. This sequence joins TRBV12-5 and TRBJ2-3; 9 positions agree with TRBD1. The germline gives CDR1 LGHNT, CDR2 FRNRAP. The CDR3 totals 16 residues. V lost 1 base to trimming and J lost 1 base; unmatched junction nucleotides: 3.

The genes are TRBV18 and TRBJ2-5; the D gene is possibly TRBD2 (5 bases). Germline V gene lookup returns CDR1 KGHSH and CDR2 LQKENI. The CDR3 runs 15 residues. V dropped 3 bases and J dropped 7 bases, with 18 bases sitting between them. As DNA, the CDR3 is TGTGCCAGCTCACCTAGAGCTAGCTCCCCAAGGACCCAGTACTTC. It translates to CASSPRASSPRTQYF.

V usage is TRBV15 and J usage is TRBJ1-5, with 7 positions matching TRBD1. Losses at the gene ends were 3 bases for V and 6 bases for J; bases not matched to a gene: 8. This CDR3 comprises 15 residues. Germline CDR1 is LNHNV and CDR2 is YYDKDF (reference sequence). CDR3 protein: CATSSARGFGQPQHF. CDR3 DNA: TGTGCCACCAGCAGCGCCAGGGGGTTTGGTCAGCCCCAGCATTTT.

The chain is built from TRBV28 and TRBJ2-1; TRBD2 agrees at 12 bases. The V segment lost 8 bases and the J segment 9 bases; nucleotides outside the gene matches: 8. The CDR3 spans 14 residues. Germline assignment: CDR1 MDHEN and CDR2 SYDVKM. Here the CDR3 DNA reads TGTGCCAGCCTGCTAGCGGGAGGGCTCGGTGAGCAGTTCTTC. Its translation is CASLLAGGLGEQFF. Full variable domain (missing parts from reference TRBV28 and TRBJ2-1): DVKVTQSSRYLVKRTGEKVFLECVQDMDHENMFWYRQDPGLGLRLIYFSYDVKMKEKGDIPEGYSVSREKKERFSLILESASTNQTSMYLCASLLAGGLGEQFFGPGTRLTVL.